The present TCR beta chain was sequenced within a study of glioma-infiltrating T cells. V was clipped by 4 bases and J by 1 base; unmatched bases: 2. Germline CDR1 is LGHDT and CDR2 is YNNKEL (reference sequence). The CDR3 runs 17 residues. Using RNA template, CDR3s of TCR alpha and beta were amplified with iRepertoire arm-PCR. One-step reverse transcription and amplification started from around 100-400 ng of tissue mRNA or PBMC total RNA. MiXCR, run by TCRdb on the multiplex PCR reads, gives a single entry per CDR3 protein. The sample lists around 190,000 distinct CDR3 sequences, about 46% occurring once.

The TCR comes from a human donor with low-grade glioma or glioblastoma, undergoing nonglioma brain surgery, or in good health (not recorded which). The sample consisted of glioma tissue, nonneoplastic brain tissue, or PBMCs (not recorded which). This chain connects TRBV3-1 to TRBJ2-3, with TRBD2 matching 16 bases. The CDR3 sequence is CASSPGTSGRGTDTQYF. CDR3 nucleotides: TGTGCCAGCAGCCCCGGGACTAGCGGGAGGGGCACAGATACGCAGTATTTT.